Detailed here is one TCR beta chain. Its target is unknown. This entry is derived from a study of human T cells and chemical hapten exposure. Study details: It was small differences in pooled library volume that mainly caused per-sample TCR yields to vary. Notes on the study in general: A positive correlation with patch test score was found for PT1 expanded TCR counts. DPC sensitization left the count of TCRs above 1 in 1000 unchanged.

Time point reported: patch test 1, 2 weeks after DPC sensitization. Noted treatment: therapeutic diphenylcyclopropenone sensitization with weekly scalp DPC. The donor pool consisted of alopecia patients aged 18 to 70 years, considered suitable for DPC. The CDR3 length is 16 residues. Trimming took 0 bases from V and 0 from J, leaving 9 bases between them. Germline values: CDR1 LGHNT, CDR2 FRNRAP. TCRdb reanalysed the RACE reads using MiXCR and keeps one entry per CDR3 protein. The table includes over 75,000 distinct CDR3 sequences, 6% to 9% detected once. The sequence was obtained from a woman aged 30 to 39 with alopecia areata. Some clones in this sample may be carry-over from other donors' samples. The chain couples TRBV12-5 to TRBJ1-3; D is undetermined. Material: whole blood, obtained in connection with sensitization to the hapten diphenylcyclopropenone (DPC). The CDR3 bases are TGTGCTAGTGGTTTGGTCCTCCGCCTCTCTGGAAACACCATATATTTT. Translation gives CASGLVLRLSGNTIYF.